These T cell receptor beta chains were read from a single sample in a study of blood T cell repertoires in COVID-19. The method was immunoSEQ multiplex PCR; TCRdb's version includes in-frame clones alone and lacks a portion of them. The repertoire holds some 180,000 clones, with approximately 80% as singletons. Input material: peripheral blood. The receptor source for this set is a man aged 45 to 65 who had recovered from COVID-19. Both conserved end residues are part of each CDR3. The D gene is left open where the match is weak. Some rows mark clone size as missing; the rest say once, few, many or name a class of expanded clone.

few,13,TRBV19,.,TRBJ1-5,TGTGCCAGTACTCCGTGGGTCGGGCAGCCCCAGCATTTT,CASTPWVGQPQHF
.,16,TRBV7-2,TRBD2,TRBJ2-5,TGTGCCAGCAGCTTCGGAGCGGGAGGCCCCCCAGAGACCCAGTACTTC,CASSFGAGGPPETQYF
.,15,TRBV14,TRBD2,TRBJ2-3,TGTGCCAGCAGCCCCGGGGGGGCTCCGCCTGGTACGCAGTATTTT,CASSPGGAPPGTQYF
.,18,TRBV5-1,TRBD2,TRBJ2-5,TGCGCCAGCAGCTTGGCCGGCGGTCTAGCGGGAGCAGGAGAGACCCAGTACTTC,CASSLAGGLAGAGETQYF
few,15,TRBV9,.,TRBJ1-5,TGTGCCAGCAGCCCGGGGGTGGGGCGCAATCAGCCCCAGCATTTT,CASSPGVGRNQPQHF
.,13,TRBV12-3/TRBV12-4,.,TRBJ1-2,TGTGCCAGCAGGGGCGGGACTACATATGGCTACACCTTC,CASRGGTTYGYTF
.,16,TRBV27,TRBD1,TRBJ2-7,TGTGCCAGCAGAACATCACCGGGACAGGGGTTCTACGAGCAGTACTTC,CASRTSPGQGFYEQYF
.,14,TRBV11-3,TRBD1,TRBJ2-7,TGTGCCAGCAGCCCCCGGACAGGGCTCGGCGAGCAGTACTTC,CASSPRTGLGEQYF
.,14,TRBV19,.,TRBJ1-4,TGTGCCAGTAGTATAGGAGGGATGAATGAAAAACTGTTTTTT,CASSIGGMNEKLFF
.,11,TRBV12-5,.,TRBJ2-1,TGTGCTAGTGGCGGTGTAGATGAGCAGTTCTTC,CASGGVDEQFF
.,14,TRBV9,TRBD1,TRBJ2-3,TGTGCCAGCAGCGTAAAAGGACAGGCAGATACGCAGTATTTT,CASSVKGQADTQYF
.,14,TRBV19,TRBD1,TRBJ2-5,TGTGCCAGTAGCCTTGGGCAGGACAGGGAGACCCAGTACTTC,CASSLGQDRETQYF
.,15,TRBV21-1,.,TRBJ2-1,TGTGCCAGCAGCAAAGGAGGGACAGACGAGCATGAGCAGTTCTTC,CASSKGGTDEHEQFF
.,15,TRBV5-1,TRBD1,TRBJ1-4,TGCGCCAGCAGCCCTCCAGGGGGGAGGAATGAAAAACTGTTTTTT,CASSPPGGRNEKLFF
.,13,TRBV5-1,.,TRBJ2-3,TGCGCCAGCAGCTTGCGGCTAGCTGGTACGCAGTATTTT,CASSLRLAGTQYF
few,15,TRBV18,.,TRBJ1-1,TGTGCCAGCTCACCAAGTTCACGGCAGGACACTGAAGCTTTCTTT,CASSPSSRQDTEAFF
.,15,TRBV6-5,TRBD1,TRBJ2-5,TGTGCCAGCAGTCTAGGGGACAGGGATTTAGAGACCCAGTACTTC,CASSLGDRDLETQYF
.,13,TRBV7-2,.,TRBJ1-3,TGTGCCAGCAGAAGGGGTTCTGGAAACACCATATATTTT,CASRRGSGNTIYF
.,13,TRBV10-1,.,TRBJ1-1,TGCGCCAGCAGTGCGGCCTGGGGCTCTGAAGCTTTCTTT,CASSAAWGSEAFF
.,16,TRBV5-6,.,TRBJ1-2,TGTGCCAGCAGCCAGTTAGTCCTGATAGGCCGGGGAGCCTACACCTTC,CASSQLVLIGRGAYTF
.,14,TRBV19,.,TRBJ2-3,TGTGCCAGTAGTTCAGGACATAGCACAGATACGCAGTATTTT,CASSSGHSTDTQYF
.,14,TRBV28,.,TRBJ1-2,TGTGCCAGCAGTTTAGCACGACAGCCCAAGGGCTACACCTTC,CASSLARQPKGYTF
.,13,TRBV6-1,.,TRBJ1-1,TGTGCCAGCAGTGAACAGTTGAACACTGAAGCTTTCTTT,CASSEQLNTEAFF
few,14,TRBV9,TRBD1,TRBJ2-3,TGTGCCAGCAGGTACAGGGGAGAATCAGATACGCAGTATTTT,CASRYRGESDTQYF
.,19,TRBV6-7,TRBD2,TRBJ2-5,TGTGCCAGCAGTTACCCGCGGCAGGGACTAGCGGGAGAGTGGGAGACCCAGTACTTC,CASSYPRQGLAGEWETQYF
once,14,TRBV7-9,TRBD2,TRBJ2-7,TGTGCCAGCAGCCCCGGGACTAGTTTCGACGAGCAGTACTTC,CASSPGTSFDEQYF
once,16,TRBV6-5,TRBD2,TRBJ2-2,TGTGCCAGCAGTTCCAAACTAGCGGGAAGCGTCGGGGAGCTGTTTTTT,CASSSKLAGSVGELFF
.,13,TRBV12-3/TRBV12-4,TRBD1,TRBJ2-7,TGTGCCAGCAGGCCGGGACAGTCAGACGAGCAGTACTTC,CASRPGQSDEQYF
.,14,TRBV30,.,TRBJ1-6,TGTGCCTGGAGGTTTTCCCGGGGTAATTCACCCCTCCACTTT,CAWRFSRGNSPLHF
.,14,TRBV15,TRBD1,TRBJ1-1,TGTGCCACCAGCACAGCCGGGACAGGGGTTCAAGCTTTCTTT,CATSTAGTGVQAFF
few,14,TRBV29-1,TRBD2,TRBJ2-5,TGCAGCGTTCCGGGACTAGCGGTGGGGGGGACCCAGTACTTC,CSVPGLAVGGTQYF
.,13,TRBV6-1,.,TRBJ1-5,TGTGCCAGCAGTGAAACTAGACAGGAGCCCCAGCATTTT,CASSETRQEPQHF
.,13,TRBV18,.,TRBJ2-2,TGTGCCAGCTCATCCCAGAACACCGGGGAGCTGTTTTTT,CASSSQNTGELFF
.,14,TRBV19,.,TRBJ2-1,TGTGCCAGTAGGGGGATACCGGGAGCAAATGAGCAGTTCTTC,CASRGIPGANEQFF
.,15,TRBV27,.,TRBJ2-7,TGTGCCAGCAGTTTACAGGGCTTAAAGGACTACGAGCAGTACTTC,CASSLQGLKDYEQYF
.,14,TRBV6-5,.,TRBJ2-3,TGTGCCAGCAACACGGGACTCAGCACAGATACGCAGTATTTT,CASNTGLSTDTQYF
.,15,TRBV18,TRBD1,TRBJ1-1,TGTGCCAGCTCCTCAACCGTGGACAGGGGAACTGAAGCTTTCTTT,CASSSTVDRGTEAFF
.,13,TRBV7-3,.,TRBJ2-3,TGTGCCAGCAGCTTCCCCAACACAGATACGCAGTATTTT,CASSFPNTDTQYF
.,15,TRBV6-5,.,TRBJ1-3,TGTGCCAGCAGCGAGTACAGGGACTCTGGAAACACCATATATTTT,CASSEYRDSGNTIYF
.,14,TRBV29-1,.,TRBJ2-5,TGCAGCGTTGAAGAAGGCAACAGCCAAGAGACCCAGTACTTC,CSVEEGNSQETQYF
once,14,TRBV18,.,TRBJ1-4,TGTGCCAGCTCAATCGAAGAGTCCGGTGAAAAACTGTTTTTT,CASSIEESGEKLFF
.,14,TRBV18,.,TRBJ1-1,TGTGCCAGCTCACCTTCGACAGGAACCACTGAAGCTTTCTTT,CASSPSTGTTEAFF